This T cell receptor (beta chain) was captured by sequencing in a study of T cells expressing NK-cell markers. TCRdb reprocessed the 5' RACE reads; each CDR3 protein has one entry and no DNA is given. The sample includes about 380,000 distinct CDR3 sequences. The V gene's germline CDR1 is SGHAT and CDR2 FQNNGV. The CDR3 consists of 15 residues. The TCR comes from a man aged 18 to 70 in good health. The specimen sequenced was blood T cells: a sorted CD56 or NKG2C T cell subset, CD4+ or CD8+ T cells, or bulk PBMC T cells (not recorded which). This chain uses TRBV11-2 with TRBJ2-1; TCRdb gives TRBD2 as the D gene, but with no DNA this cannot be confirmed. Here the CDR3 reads CASSLGGPSGNEQFF.